A selection of T cell receptor beta chains follows, all from one sample in a study of spatial heterogeneity in lung cancer. Via MiXCR, TCRdb re-called the 5' RACE reads, giving one row per CDR3 protein. The sample gives approximately 2,300 distinct CDR3 sequences, approximately 11% of which show up once; roughly 12% is in the top ten. This specimen consisted of lung tumor tissue, obtained at surgery. The receptors were sampled from a female donor with early-stage non-small cell lung cancer. The CDR3 runs from the conserved cysteine through the conserved F or W. D genes are given only for firm matches. Only part of the rows carry a size: once, few, many, or a class if the clone is expanded.

j_gene: TRBJ2-2
d_gene: .
abundance: many
v_gene: TRBV6-5
CDR3aa: CASSRQGGAGTGELFF
CDR3nt: TGTGCCAGCAGCCGACAGGGAGGTGCCGGGACCGGGGAGCTGTTTTTT

j_gene: TRBJ1-1
d_gene: .
abundance: medium-sized
v_gene: TRBV11-1
CDR3aa: CASSHRLFEAFF
CDR3nt: TGTGCCAGCAGCCATCGGCTATTTGAAGCTTTCTTT

j_gene: TRBJ1-5
d_gene: TRBD1
abundance: medium-sized
v_gene: TRBV6-6
CDR3aa: CASSDRDRLHSNQPQHF
CDR3nt: TGTGCCAGCAGTGACCGGGACAGGCTACATAGCAATCAGCCCCAGCATTTT

j_gene: TRBJ2-3
d_gene: TRBD2
abundance: medium-sized
v_gene: TRBV3-1
CDR3aa: CASRAGLAGEDTQYF
CDR3nt: TGTGCCAGCAGAGCGGGACTAGCGGGGGAAGATACGCAGTATTTT

j_gene: TRBJ2-2
d_gene: .
abundance: medium-sized
v_gene: TRBV12-3/TRBV12-4
CDR3aa: CASSKGGTGELFF
CDR3nt: TGTGCCAGCAGTAAAGGGGGGACCGGGGAGCTGTTTTTT

j_gene: TRBJ2-3
d_gene: TRBD2
abundance: medium-sized
v_gene: TRBV20-1
CDR3aa: CSARAVSGGFADTQYF
CDR3nt: TGCAGTGCTAGAGCTGTTAGCGGGGGGTTCGCAGATACGCAGTATTTT

j_gene: TRBJ2-1
d_gene: .
abundance: medium-sized
v_gene: TRBV30
CDR3aa: CAWSVMGTGNEQFF
CDR3nt: TGTGCCTGGAGTGTAATGGGGACTGGCAATGAGCAGTTCTTC

j_gene: TRBJ2-7
d_gene: .
abundance: large
v_gene: TRBV7-9
CDR3aa: CASSLGGTYSYEQYF
CDR3nt: TGTGCCAGCAGCTTAGGGGGGACTTACTCCTACGAGCAGTACTTC

j_gene: TRBJ2-2
d_gene: .
abundance: many
v_gene: TRBV5-5
CDR3aa: CASSLGRGPTGELFF
CDR3nt: TGTGCCAGCAGCTTGGGGAGAGGGCCGACCGGGGAGCTGTTTTTT

j_gene: TRBJ2-7
d_gene: .
abundance: medium-sized
v_gene: TRBV6-6
CDR3aa: CASSYDLDEQYF
CDR3nt: TGTGCCAGCAGTTACGACCTCGACGAGCAGTACTTC

j_gene: TRBJ2-3
d_gene: .
abundance: medium-sized
v_gene: TRBV5-6
CDR3aa: CASSLITGAPDTQYF
CDR3nt: TGTGCCAGCAGCTTGATAACGGGGGCCCCAGATACGCAGTATTTT

j_gene: TRBJ2-3
d_gene: .
abundance: medium-sized
v_gene: TRBV12-3/TRBV12-4
CDR3aa: CASSLGLGISTDTQYF
CDR3nt: TGTGCCAGCAGTTTAGGTCTGGGGATCTCCACAGATACGCAGTATTTT

j_gene: TRBJ2-3
d_gene: TRBD1
abundance: medium-sized
v_gene: TRBV30
CDR3aa: CACDRGDTDTQYF
CDR3nt: TGTGCCTGTGACAGGGGGGACACAGATACGCAGTATTTT

j_gene: TRBJ2-7
d_gene: TRBD1
abundance: medium-sized
v_gene: TRBV6-6
CDR3aa: CASSYSKQGAYEQYF
CDR3nt: TGTGCCAGCAGTTACTCGAAACAGGGGGCCTACGAGCAGTACTTC

j_gene: TRBJ2-5
d_gene: TRBD2
abundance: large
v_gene: TRBV5-4
CDR3aa: CASSPGVGSGGETQYF
CDR3nt: TGTGCCAGCAGCCCAGGTGTGGGTAGCGGGGGAGAGACCCAGTACTTC

j_gene: TRBJ2-3
d_gene: .
abundance: medium-sized
v_gene: TRBV20-1
CDR3aa: CSASRQNTQYF
CDR3nt: TGCAGTGCTAGTAGGCAGAATACGCAGTATTTT

j_gene: TRBJ2-3
d_gene: .
abundance: .
v_gene: TRBV10-3
CDR3aa: CAISEPSPGAVDTQYF
CDR3nt: TGTGCCATCAGTGAGCCGAGTCCGGGGGCCGTAGATACGCAGTATTTT

j_gene: TRBJ2-1
d_gene: .
abundance: medium-sized
v_gene: TRBV15
CDR3aa: CATSPRSADEQFF
CDR3nt: TGTGCCACCAGCCCCAGGTCAGCTGATGAGCAGTTCTTC

j_gene: TRBJ2-2
d_gene: TRBD2
abundance: medium-sized
v_gene: TRBV5-1
CDR3aa: CASSPVAGGPGELFF
CDR3nt: TGCGCCAGCAGCCCCGTGGCGGGGGGCCCCGGGGAGCTGTTTTTT

j_gene: TRBJ2-1
d_gene: TRBD2
abundance: large
v_gene: TRBV4-3
CDR3aa: CASSQEMSSSGGNEQFF
CDR3nt: TGCGCCAGCAGCCAAGAGATGTCCTCTAGCGGGGGTAATGAGCAGTTCTTC

j_gene: TRBJ2-1
d_gene: TRBD1
abundance: medium-sized
v_gene: TRBV29-1
CDR3aa: CSVTGGLDNEQFF
CDR3nt: TGCAGCGTGACAGGGGGCCTAGACAATGAGCAGTTCTTC

j_gene: TRBJ2-1
d_gene: .
abundance: medium-sized
v_gene: TRBV29-1
CDR3aa: CSVEGGRRIMNEQFF
CDR3nt: TGCAGCGTTGAAGGGGGACGGAGGATAATGAATGAGCAGTTCTTC

j_gene: TRBJ2-5
d_gene: .
abundance: medium-sized
v_gene: TRBV7-2
CDR3aa: CASSLISSNQETQYF
CDR3nt: TGTGCCAGCAGCTTAATTTCAAGCAACCAAGAGACCCAGTACTTC

j_gene: TRBJ2-7
d_gene: .
abundance: few
v_gene: TRBV7-8
CDR3aa: CASSPASGYGEQYF
CDR3nt: TGTGCCAGCAGTCCAGCTTCCGGGTACGGCGAGCAGTACTTC

j_gene: TRBJ2-5
d_gene: TRBD2
abundance: large
v_gene: TRBV11-2
CDR3aa: CASSLGGSGVETQYF
CDR3nt: TGTGCCAGCAGCTTAGGCGGGAGCGGGGTGGAGACCCAGTACTTC

j_gene: TRBJ1-2
d_gene: .
abundance: medium-sized
v_gene: TRBV2
CDR3aa: CAINRDFYGYTF
CDR3nt: TGTGCCATCAACCGGGACTTCTATGGCTACACCTTC

j_gene: TRBJ1-6
d_gene: .
abundance: many
v_gene: TRBV20-1
CDR3aa: CSARGRGNSPLHF
CDR3nt: TGCAGTGCTAGGGGCAGGGGTAATTCACCCCTCCACTTT

j_gene: TRBJ1-1
d_gene: .
abundance: many
v_gene: TRBV20-1
CDR3aa: CSARDFTRDMNTEAFF
CDR3nt: TGCAGTGCTAGAGACTTTACCCGGGATATGAACACTGAAGCTTTCTTT